This T cell receptor (beta chain) was captured by sequencing in a study of beta chain features in type 1 diabetes. Whole-study context: Across every sample, around 98 million sorted cells were examined in total. Notes on the study in general: Any HLA type influence on TCRB rearrangement was left unresolved here. Type 1 diabetes patients had TCRB CDR3s that were shorter (moderately but significantly so) in all four CD4+ subsets. For type 1 diabetes patients, VDJ junctions showed fewer insertions and more deletions.

There are a few counts of this clone. As yet, its antigen is unknown. The CDR3 consists of 13 residues. CDR1 and CDR2 (germline): SGHDT, YYEEEE. Trimming took 3 bases from V and 1 from J, leaving 4 bases between them. Every bit of the isolated RNA underwent reverse transcription, so sequencing read expressed TCRB transcripts. The table came from immunoSEQ multiplex PCR; TCRdb's copy has only in-frame clones and leaves some out. The data contain hundreds of thousands of clones, approximately 10% of them singletons. The clonotype originates from a man younger than 40 with type 1 diabetes. The sequenced sample was naive CD4+ T cells from blood. V usage is TRBV5-6 and J usage is TRBJ2-2; D is unresolved. The CDR3 reads CASSSMNTGELFF. In nucleotides, the CDR3 is TGTGCCAGCAGCTCCATGAACACCGGGGAGCTGTTTTTT. The full variable domain, rest sourced from reference TRBV5-6 and TRBJ2-2, is DAGVTQSPTHLIKTRGQQVTLRCSPKSGHDTVSWYQQALGQGPQFIFQYYEEEERQRGNFPDRFSGHQFPNYSSELNVNALLLGDSALYLCASSSMNTGELFFGEGSRLTVL.